These 19 T cell receptor beta chains were sequenced from one sample in a study of blood T cells in healthy people across ages. Using a J-beta primer mix together with a sample-barcoded 5' primer, a second PCR was run for roughly 6 to 11 cycles. MiXCR, applied by TCRdb to the 5' RACE reads, yields one record per CDR3 protein. The sample yields approximately 700,000 distinct CDR3 sequences, about a third seen once. The material sequenced was blood. These TCRs come from a woman older than 75 in good health.

This clonotype was observed many times. This chain uses TRBV6-1 with TRBJ1-1, with 8 bases lining up with TRBD1. This CDR3 is built from 15 residues. Germline lookup yields CDR1 MNHNS and CDR2 SASEGT. After removal of 7 bases from V and 1 base from J, the junction contained 8 bases not matched to a gene. CDR3 in DNA: TGTGCCAGCAACGACAGGGGTTGGGGGAACACTGAAGCTTTCTTT. This sequence encodes CASNDRGWGNTEAFF.

Concerning this clonotype: A much larger clone is a single base away; this may be a read error. V gene TRBV28 combines with J gene TRBJ2-5; TRBD1 is a possible D gene (6 bases). This CDR3 spans 14 amino acids. In germline, CDR1 is MDHEN, CDR2 SYDVKM. Trimming cost V 8 bases and J 5 bases, with 18 bases left between them. The CDR3 spells CASQGSRAGETQYF. The CDR3 nucleotides read TGTGCCAGCCAGGGGAGCAGGGCCGGTGAGACCCAGTACTTC.

The V and J genes are TRBV7-2 and TRBJ1-1, with 7 bases aligning to TRBD1. This CDR3 has 14 amino acids. The V segment lost 5 bases and the J segment 0 bases; nucleotides outside the gene matches: 3. Germline V CDR1 and CDR2: SGHTA, FQGNSA. CDR3 coding DNA: TGTGCCAGCAGCCGACAGGGTGTGAACACTGAAGCTTTCTTT. It specifies CASSRQGVNTEAFF.

In the case of this clonotype: A much larger clone differs by one base, so this may be a read error. The chain has TRBV9 and TRBJ2-3; D tentatively fits TRBD1 or TRBD2 (5 bases each). Germline loops: CDR1 SGDLS, CDR2 YYNGEE. The CDR3 totals 15 residues. CDR3 nucleotide sequence: TGTGCCGGCAGCGAGACCTACGGGGCCGCAGATACGCAGTATTTT. Translated: CAGSETYGAADTQYF.

Worth noting for this clonotype: The junction shows a germline mismatch at one end, possibly a read error. The V and J genes are TRBV3-1 and TRBJ2-1, with 9 nucleotides matching TRBD2. Germline V CDR1 and CDR2: LGHDT, YNNKEL (reference sequence). The CDR3 consists of 15 residues. CDR3 residues: CASSLQRGAWNEQVF. CDR3 nucleotides: TGTGCCAGCAGTCTACAGCGGGGGGCTTGGAATGAGCAGGTCTTC.

This clonotype occurred many times. The chain has TRBV3-1 and TRBJ2-1; no clear D gene. The V and J ends lost 1 base and 4 bases respectively, with 8 bases between them. The CDR3 runs to 14 residues. Germline V gives CDR1 LGHDT, CDR2 YNNKEL (reference sequence). CDR3 nucleotides: TGTGCCAGCAGCCAAGGGCTGGGTTACAATGAGCAGTTCTTC. Translated, it gives CASSQGLGYNEQFF.

This clonotype came up a few times. The rearrangement links TRBV10-3 to TRBJ2-2, with D perhaps matching TRBD1 (6 bases). This CDR3 comprises 13 residues. From germline, CDR1 is ENHRY and CDR2 SYGVKD. The V gene lost 8 bases and the J gene lost 5 bases, with 12 bases spanning the gap. The CDR3 sequence: CAIGGGLTGELFF. DNA of the CDR3: TGTGCCATCGGGGGCGGGCTTACCGGGGAGCTGTTTTTT.

This clonotype was picked up one time. The chain recombines TRBV20-1 with TRBJ2-7; no clear D. This CDR3 comprises 12 residues. Germline values: CDR1 DFQATT, CDR2 SNEGSKA (reference sequence). Trimming took off 7 bases at V and 1 base at J, with 11 bases between the two ends. CDR3 in DNA: TGCAGTGTTCGGGTGAGGTCCTACGAGCAGTACTTC. This codes for CSVRVRSYEQYF.

This clonotype was counted many times. The V gene is TRBV9, the J gene TRBJ2-5; D may be TRBD2 (5 bases). Per the germline V gene, CDR1 is SGDLS and CDR2 is YYNGEE. The CDR3 contains 14 residues. The ends were cut back, 1 base at V and 7 bases at J, with 14 bases in the middle. CDR3 loop: CASSVNGNLGTQYF. The CDR3 DNA reads TGTGCCAGCAGCGTAAACGGGAATCTGGGGACCCAGTACTTC.

The chain uses TRBV30 and TRBJ1-2, with unresolved D. V was cut by 1 base and J by 8 bases, with 17 bases left in between. The CDR3 contains 14 residues. The germline CDR1 and CDR2 sequences are GTSNPN and SVGIG (reference sequence). CDR3: CAWSGREKARGYTF. The CDR3 region has the DNA TGTGCCTGGAGTGGCCGGGAAAAAGCCAGGGGCTACACCTTC.

Details on this clonotype: A read error may explain this, as a much larger clone is one base away. The V and J genes are TRBV5-4 and TRBJ2-7; TRBD2 aligns across 8 bases. Germline loops: CDR1 SGHNT, CDR2 YYREEE (reference sequence). This CDR3 is built from 15 residues. In nucleotides, the CDR3 is TGTGCCAGCAGCCAAAGCGGGGGTTACTCCTACAAGCAGTACTTC. Translated, it gives CASSQSGGYSYKQYF.

This clonotype was recorded at least ten times. J is TRBJ2-3 and V is TRBV9; D remains unclear. V was pared by 0 bases and J by 6 bases, with 11 bases between. Germline lookup yields CDR1 SGDLS and CDR2 YYNGEE. The CDR3 consists of 14 residues. The CDR3 DNA sequence: TGTGCCAGCAGCGTAGGTAGCTTCGAGGATACGCAGTATTTT. Protein sequence: CASSVGSFEDTQYF. The complete variable domain, with remaining parts taken from reference TRBV9 and TRBJ2-3, reads DSGVTQTPKHLITATGQRVTLRCSPRSGDLSVYWYQQSLDQGLQFLIQYYNGEERAKGNILERFSAQQFPDLHSELNLSSLELGDSALYFCASSVGSFEDTQYFGPGTRLTVL.

V usage is TRBV20-1 and J usage is TRBJ2-1; tentatively, D is TRBD1 (6 bases). This CDR3 region has 16 residues. Germline CDR1 is DFQATT and CDR2 is SNEGSKA (reference sequence). The V and J ends lost 1 base and 9 bases respectively, with 22 bases between them. CDR3 DNA sequence: TGCAGTGCTAGAGTAGGCCTAGCTGTCGAAGGGGGTGAGCAGTTCTTC. Translation gives CSARVGLAVEGGEQFF.

The genes are TRBV24-1 and TRBJ1-2, with 8 nucleotides matching TRBD1. CDR3 length: 14 amino acids. V gave up 3 bases and J gave up 4 bases; unmatched junction bases: 3. The germline V gene encodes CDR1 KGHDR and CDR2 SFDVKD. For the CDR3, the DNA is TGTGCCACCAGTGATACGGACAGGGTCTATGGCTACACCTTC. Translating gives CATSDTDRVYGYTF.

This clonotype was recorded only once. A read error may explain this, as a much larger clone is one base away. The chain combines TRBV3-1 with TRBJ2-5; 9 bases agree with TRBD2. The end of the DNA fits TRBJ2-1 better, so the J call may be wrong. Germline loops: CDR1 LGHDT, CDR2 YNNKEL (reference sequence). The CDR3 runs to 14 residues. CDR3 sequence: CASSLAGEQETQFF. Here the CDR3 DNA reads TGTGCCAGCAGCTTAGCGGGGGAACAAGAGACCCAGTTCTTC.

Many counts were recorded for this clonotype. The genes are TRBV20-1 and TRBJ1-1, with no clear D. Germline CDR1 DFQATT, CDR2 SNEGSKA (reference sequence). Between the trimmed V and J ends, which lost 3 bases and 0 bases, there was a span of 20 bases. The CDR3 has 17 amino acids. In DNA, the CDR3 is TGCAGTGCTAGGCTCTCAAACGGGTTACAACTGAACACTGAAGCTTTCTTT. Translation: CSARLSNGLQLNTEAFF.

A few counts support this clonotype. The chain combines TRBV30 with TRBJ1-1, with TRBD1 identical over 10 bases. CDR1 and CDR2 from the germline V gene are GTSNPN and SVGIG (reference sequence). The CDR3 loop spans 14 amino acids. V lost 5 bases to trimming and J lost 1 base; unmatched junction nucleotides: 4. CDR3 region: CAWDRGLGNTEAFF. The CDR3 bases are TGTGCCTGGGACAGGGGGCTAGGGAACACTGAAGCTTTCTTT.

This clonotype was seen a few times. The chain joins TRBV29-1 to TRBJ1-6, with D possibly matching TRBD1 (5 bases). Germline V gene lookup returns CDR1 SQVTM and CDR2 ANQGSEA. The CDR3 totals 12 residues. Trimming left V 4 bases short and J 12 bases short, with 13 bases between. The CDR3 here is CSVGPAGGPLHF. CDR3 coding DNA: TGCAGCGTTGGGCCAGCTGGGGGACCCCTCCACTTT.

The table lists this clonotype with many counts. This sequence joins TRBV5-1 and TRBJ2-5; 11 nucleotides agree with TRBD2. V shed 0 bases, J shed 2 bases, and the junction held 3 bases outside the gene matches. CDR1 SGHRS and CDR2 YFSETQ come from the germline V gene. The CDR3 is 16 amino acids. The CDR3 here is CASSLGRLAGQETQYF. Written as DNA, the CDR3 is TGCGCCAGCAGCTTGGGGCGACTAGCGGGGCAAGAGACCCAGTACTTC. The full variable domain, in which reference TRBV5-1 and TRBJ2-5 provide the parts outside the CDR3, is KAGVTQTPRYLIKTRGQQVTLSCSPISGHRSVSWYQQTPGQGLQFLFEYFSETQRNKGNFPGRFSGRQFSNSRSEMNVSTLELGDSALYLCASSLGRLAGQETQYFGPGTRLLVL.